Sequencing of this T cell receptor (beta chain) was carried out in a study of blood T cell repertoires in COVID-19. Study background: Whether acute or convalescent, the COVID-19 samples came from the United States, Italy and Spain.

Assay used: immunoSEQ multiplex PCR; TCRdb lists only in-frame clones, some missing. This sample yields over 130,000 clones, of which around 79% are seen a single time; roughly 2.9% belongs to the top ten. The cohort comprised adults aged about 18 to 90 years residing in approximately 22 US areas. Either two negative PCRs, clearance, or symptom resolution qualified Cohort 3 donors as recovered. The specimen sequenced was PBMCs or T cells enriched from blood (not recorded which). This receptor was obtained from a woman in her 50s who had recovered from COVID-19.

In nucleotides, the CDR3 is TGCGCCAGCAGCTTGGGGCAGGGGGCCACAGATACGCAGTATTTT. Protein product: CASSLGQGATDTQYF. The genes are TRBV5-1 and TRBJ2-3; TRBD1 aligns across 8 bases. This CDR3 has 15 residues. From germline, CDR1 is SGHRS and CDR2 YFSETQ. Trimming removed 0 bases from V and 2 bases from J; junction bases left unmatched: 2.